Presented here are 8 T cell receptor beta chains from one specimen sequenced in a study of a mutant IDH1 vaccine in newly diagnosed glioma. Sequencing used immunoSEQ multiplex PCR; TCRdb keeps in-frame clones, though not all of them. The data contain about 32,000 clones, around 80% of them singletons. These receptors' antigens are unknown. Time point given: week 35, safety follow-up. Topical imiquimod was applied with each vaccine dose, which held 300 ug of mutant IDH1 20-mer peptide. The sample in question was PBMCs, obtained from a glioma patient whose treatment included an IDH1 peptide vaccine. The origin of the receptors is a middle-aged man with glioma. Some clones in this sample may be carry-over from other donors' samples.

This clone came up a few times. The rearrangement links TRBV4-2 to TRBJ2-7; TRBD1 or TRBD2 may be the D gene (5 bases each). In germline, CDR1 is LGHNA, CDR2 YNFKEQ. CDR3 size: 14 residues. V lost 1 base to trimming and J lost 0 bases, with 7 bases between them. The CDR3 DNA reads TGTGCCAGCAGCCAAGGGGGGTCCTCCTACGAGCAGTACTTC. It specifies CASSQGGSSYEQYF.

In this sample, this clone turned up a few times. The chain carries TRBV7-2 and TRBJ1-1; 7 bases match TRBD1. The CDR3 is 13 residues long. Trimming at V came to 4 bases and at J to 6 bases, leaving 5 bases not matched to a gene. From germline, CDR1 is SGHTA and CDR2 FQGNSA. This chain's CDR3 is CASSWDSTPEAFF. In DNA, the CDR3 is TGTGCCAGCAGCTGGGACAGTACCCCTGAAGCTTTCTTT.

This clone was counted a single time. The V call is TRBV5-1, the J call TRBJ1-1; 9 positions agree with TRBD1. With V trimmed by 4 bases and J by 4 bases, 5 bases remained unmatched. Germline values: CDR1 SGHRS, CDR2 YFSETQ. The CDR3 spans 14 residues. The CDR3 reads CASSKGQGPTEAFF. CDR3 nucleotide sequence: TGCGCCAGCAGCAAGGGACAGGGACCCACTGAAGCTTTCTTT.

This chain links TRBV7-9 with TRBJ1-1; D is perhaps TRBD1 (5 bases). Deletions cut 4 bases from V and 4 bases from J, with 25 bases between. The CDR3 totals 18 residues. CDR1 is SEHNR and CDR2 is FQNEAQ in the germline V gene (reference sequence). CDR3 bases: TGTGCCAGCAGCTCCCCACCTCCCAATCCTTGGGGGGTCACTGAAGCTTTCTTT. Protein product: CASSSPPPNPWGVTEAFF.

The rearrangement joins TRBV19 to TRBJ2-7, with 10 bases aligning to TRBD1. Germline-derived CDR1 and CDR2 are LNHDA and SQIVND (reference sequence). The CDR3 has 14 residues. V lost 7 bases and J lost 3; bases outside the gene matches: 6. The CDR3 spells CASTPTGGIYEQYF. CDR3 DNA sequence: TGTGCCAGTACCCCGACAGGGGGCATCTACGAGCAGTACTTC.

The CDR3 is CAWSAKDGYTF. The CDR3 region has the DNA TGTGCCTGGAGTGCGAAGGATGGCTACACCTTC. The chain combines TRBV30 with TRBJ1-2, with D uncertain. Trimming removed 1 base at V and 6 bases at J, with 6 bases between. The CDR3 covers 11 residues. Germline values: CDR1 GTSNPN, CDR2 SVGIG (reference sequence).

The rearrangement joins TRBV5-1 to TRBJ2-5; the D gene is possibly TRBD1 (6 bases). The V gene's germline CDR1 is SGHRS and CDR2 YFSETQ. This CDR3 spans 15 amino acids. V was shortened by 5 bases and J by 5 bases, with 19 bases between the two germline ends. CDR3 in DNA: TGCGCCAGCAGTGGGGGCGCCTCCTTGAGGGAGACCCAGTACTTC. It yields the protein CASSGGASLRETQYF.

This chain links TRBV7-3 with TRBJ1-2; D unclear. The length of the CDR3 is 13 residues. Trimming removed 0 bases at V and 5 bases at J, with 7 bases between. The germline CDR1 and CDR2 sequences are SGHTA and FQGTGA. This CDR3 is CASSLTNGYGYTF. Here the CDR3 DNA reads TGTGCCAGCAGCTTAACGAACGGGTATGGCTACACCTTC.